The clone carrying this T cell receptor (beta chain) was counted many times. The antigen is undetermined. These data belong to a study of CD8+CD57+ T cells in acquired aplastic anemia. This CDR3 spans 15 amino acids. Per germline, CDR1 SGHVS and CDR2 FNYEAQ. The ends were cut back, 0 bases at V and 4 bases at J, with 13 bases in the middle. Patients selected for sequencing had displayed CD8+CD57+ cell expansion by flow cytometry. Receipt of therapy had not occurred in any patient by the time of blood sampling. The template for TCR beta VDJ and CDR3 sequence profiling was genomic DNA. TCRdb processed the reads anew with MiXCR; each CDR3 protein has one entry. The table includes 210,000 or so distinct CDR3 sequences, less than 60% detected once. Findings of the study overall: CD8+ Simpson's diversity in patients was not significantly different from that in controls. Between patients and controls, some 31 CD8+ CDR3 sequences were found in common.

The V call is TRBV7-6, the J call TRBJ2-7; possible D gene TRBD1, 5 bases. The clonotype was recovered from a human donor with aplastic anemia. Sample: sorted CD4+, CD8+, or CD8+CD57+ T cells (not recorded which) from PBMCs. CDR3 amino acids: CASSLAAGSLYEQYF. The CDR3 bases are TGTGCCAGCAGCTTAGCCGCAGGGTCCCTTTACGAGCAGTACTTC.